This TCR beta chain emerged from a study of Graves' ophthalmopathy and Graves' hyperthyroidism. Notes on the study in general: A 13-signature model separated ophthalmopathy from stable hyperthyroidism, about 90% sensitivity, about 81% specificity. The blood repertoire also included most expanded thyroid clonotypes above 0.001 frequency.

V trimming: 11 bases; J trimming: 1 base; junction bases outside the gene matches: 5. CDR3 length: 12 amino acids. Germline V lookup: CDR1 SNHLY, CDR2 FYNNEI. Under 3 months in duration, the ophthalmopathy in affected donors had moderate-to-severe activity, CAS ≥3 and NOSPECS ≥4. Orbital computed tomography, thyroid ultrasound, TRAb, serum thyroxine and clinical symptoms formed the basis of diagnosis. For this clonotype: Its matching antigen is unknown.

The TCR beta CDR3 regions underwent amplification from RNA transcripts. RT-PCR with HTBI primers came first, then second-round multiplex PCR. One entry per CDR3 protein, called by TCRdb with MiXCR from the multiplex PCR reads. The sample yields hundreds of thousands of distinct CDR3 sequences, around 40% seen once. The chain recombines TRBV2 with TRBJ2-7; TRBD2 aligns across 7 bases. This TCR came from an adult man with Graves' ophthalmopathy. Input material: peripheral blood. This CDR3 reads CAWEGGSYEQYF. The CDR3 bases are TGTGCCTGGGAGGGTGGGTCCTACGAGCAGTACTTC.